One sample yielded the 2 T cell receptor beta chains listed below, sequenced in a study of metastatic and nonmetastatic thyroid tumors. Using MiXCR, TCRdb reanalyzed the PCR reads. The table lists tens of thousands of clones, approximately 12% of them singletons, with approximately 10% in the top ten. No treatment had been given to any patient before thyroid surgery. Input material: tumor tissue. The receptor source for this set is a female donor with papillary thyroid cancer or a benign thyroid nodule (not recorded which). Some clones in this sample may be carry-over from other donors' samples.

Ten or more counts support this clone. The V gene is TRBV5-1, the J gene TRBJ2-5, with D possibly being TRBD2 (6 bases). CDR1 is SGHRS, CDR2 YFSETQ, per germline. V was trimmed by 2 bases and J by 1 base, leaving 12 bases between them. The CDR3 contains 15 residues. CDR3 amino acids: CASSLGRFFQETQYF. The CDR3 coding sequence is TGCGCCAGCAGCTTAGGGAGGTTCTTCCAAGAGACCCAGTACTTC.

The CDR3 sequence: CASSLGPGGRVDYGYTF. The DNA of the CDR3 is TGTGCCAGCAGCTTAGGGCCGGGAGGCAGGGTAGACTATGGCTACACCTTC. V gene TRBV7-2 combines with J gene TRBJ1-2; TRBD1 is a possible D gene (5 bases). Trimming left V 1 base short and J 3 bases short, with 18 bases between. CDR1 is SGHTA and CDR2 is FQGNSA in the germline V gene. The CDR3 consists of 17 residues. Combining the CDR3 with reference TRBV7-2 and TRBJ1-2 gives the whole variable domain GAGVSQSPSNKVTEKGKDVELRCDPISGHTALYWYRQSLGQGLEFLIYFQGNSAPDKSGLPSDRFSAERTGGSVSTLTIQRTQQEDSAVYLCASSLGPGGRVDYGYTFGSGTRLTVV.